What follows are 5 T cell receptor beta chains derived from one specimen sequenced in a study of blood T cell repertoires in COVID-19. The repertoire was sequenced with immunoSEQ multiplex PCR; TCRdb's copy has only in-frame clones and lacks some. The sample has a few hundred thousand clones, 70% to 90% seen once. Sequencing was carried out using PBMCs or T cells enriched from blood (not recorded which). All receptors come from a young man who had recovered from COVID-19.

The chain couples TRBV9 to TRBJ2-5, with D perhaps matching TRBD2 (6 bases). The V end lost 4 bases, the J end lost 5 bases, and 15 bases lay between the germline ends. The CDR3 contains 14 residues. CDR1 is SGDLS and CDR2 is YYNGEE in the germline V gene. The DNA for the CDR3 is TGTGCCAGCAGCAGCCACCTAGCGTGGGAGACCCAGTACTTC. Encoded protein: CASSSHLAWETQYF.

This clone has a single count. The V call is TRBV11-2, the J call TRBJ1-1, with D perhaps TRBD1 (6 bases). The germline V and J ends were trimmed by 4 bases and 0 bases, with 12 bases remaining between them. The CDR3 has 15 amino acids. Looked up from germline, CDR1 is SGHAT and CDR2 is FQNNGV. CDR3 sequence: CASSSKTGLNTEAFF. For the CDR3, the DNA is TGTGCCAGCAGCTCGAAGACAGGCTTGAACACTGAAGCTTTCTTT. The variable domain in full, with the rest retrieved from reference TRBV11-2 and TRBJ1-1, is EAGVAQSPRYKIIEKRQSVAFWCNPISGHATLYWYQQILGQGPKLLIQFQNNGVVDDSQLPKDRFSAERLKGVDSTLKIQPAKLEDSAVYLCASSSKTGLNTEAFFGQGTRLTVV.

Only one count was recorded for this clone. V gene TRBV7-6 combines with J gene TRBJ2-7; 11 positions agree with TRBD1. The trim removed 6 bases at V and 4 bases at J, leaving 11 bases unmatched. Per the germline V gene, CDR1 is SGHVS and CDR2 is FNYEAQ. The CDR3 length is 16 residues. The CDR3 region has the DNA TGTGCCAGCAGTCCCACGACCGGGACAGGGGGTTACGAGCAGTACTTC. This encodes CASSPTTGTGGYEQYF.

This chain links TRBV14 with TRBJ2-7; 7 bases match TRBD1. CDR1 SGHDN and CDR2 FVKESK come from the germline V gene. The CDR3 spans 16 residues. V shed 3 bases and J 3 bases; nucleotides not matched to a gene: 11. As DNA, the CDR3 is TGTGCCAGCAGCCACCAGACAGGGTTGGGATTCTACGAGCAGTACTTC. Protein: CASSHQTGLGFYEQYF.

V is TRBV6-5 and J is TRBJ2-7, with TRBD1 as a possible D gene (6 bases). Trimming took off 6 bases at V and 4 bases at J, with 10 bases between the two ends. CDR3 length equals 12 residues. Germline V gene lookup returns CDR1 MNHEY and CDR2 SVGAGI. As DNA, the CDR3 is TGTGCCAGCAGCCAGGGACAATACGAGCAGTACTTC. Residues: CASSQGQYEQYF.